This T cell receptor beta chain was identified during a study of early T cells in non-severe SARS-CoV-2 infection. Study at large: Bulk RNA from unsorted whole blood was sequenced; chains were unpaired.

From the 5' RACE reads, TCRdb called clonotypes with MiXCR, one entry per CDR3 protein. Of 80,000 to 100,000 distinct CDR3 sequences in the sample, approximately 13% were seen once. This clonotype has only a few counts. The CDR3 runs to 15 residues. The V and J ends lost 2 bases and 2 bases respectively, with 10 bases between them. Germline V gives CDR1 SGHVS, CDR2 FQNEAQ. The receptor comes from an adult who was a healthcare worker with PCR-confirmed SARS-CoV-2 infection or an uninfected control (not recorded which). The chain links TRBV7-8 to TRBJ1-5; weak D call: TRBD1 (5 bases). What was sequenced was whole blood. The CDR3 here is CASSLMQGRNQPQHF. For the CDR3, the DNA is TGTGCCAGCAGCTTAATGCAGGGACGCAATCAGCCCCAGCATTTT.